Listed below are T cell receptor beta chains from one sample, sequenced in a study of blood T cell repertoires in COVID-19. Generated by immunoSEQ multiplex PCR, the TCRdb table keeps only in-frame clones and is missing some. Counted here are 300,000 or so clones, roughly 84% occurring once; the ten biggest clones make up 1%. Sample: PBMCs or T cells enriched from blood (not recorded which). The receptor set was obtained from a woman aged 25 to 39 who had recovered from COVID-19. The CDR3 runs from the conserved cysteine through the conserved F or W. The order of the fields is D gene, CDR3 length, V gene, clone size, J gene, CDR3 protein, CDR3 DNA. The D gene is left open where the match is weak. Expanded clones get a size class; other rows say once, few or many, or leave the size out.

>TRBD1|14|TRBV18|few|TRBJ2-5
CASSPGTVGETQYF
TGTGCCAGCTCACCGGGGACAGTCGGAGAGACCCAGTACTTC
>-|13|TRBV12-3/TRBV12-4|once|TRBJ1-2
CASTWGQFYGYTF
TGTGCCAGCACCTGGGGGCAGTTCTATGGCTACACCTTC
>TRBD2|12|TRBV18|-|TRBJ2-5
CASSSGGATQYF
TGTGCCAGCTCATCGGGGGGGGCGACCCAGTACTTC
>TRBD1|16|TRBV7-8|few|TRBJ1-5
CASSRTGGDGNQPQHF
TGTGCCAGCAGCAGGACAGGAGGCGACGGGAATCAGCCCCAGCATTTT
>TRBD1|14|TRBV9|-|TRBJ1-1
CASSVSGQGAEAFF
TGTGCCAGCAGCGTATCCGGACAGGGGGCTGAAGCTTTCTTT
>TRBD1|15|TRBV5-1|once|TRBJ2-2
CASSVGTGLTGELFF
TGCGCCAGCAGCGTTGGGACAGGGCTTACCGGGGAGCTGTTTTTT
>-|15|TRBV19|-|TRBJ1-5
CASSNRQHSNQPQHF
TGTGCCAGTAGCAACAGACAGCATAGCAATCAGCCCCAGCATTTT
>-|13|TRBV10-1|-|TRBJ1-5
CASSSGINQPQHF
TGCGCCAGCAGTAGCGGGATCAATCAGCCCCAGCATTTT
>-|14|TRBV27|-|TRBJ1-3
CASSLSGRGNTIYF
TGTGCCAGCAGTTTATCGGGCCGGGGAAACACCATATATTTT
>TRBD1|17|TRBV7-2|-|TRBJ2-4
CASSLGGTGYGKNIQYF
TGTGCCAGCAGCTTAGGAGGGACAGGGTATGGCAAAAACATTCAGTACTTC
>-|16|TRBV6-2/TRBV6-3|few|TRBJ2-1
CASSYYRRGPYNEQFF
TGTGCCAGCAGTTACTATAGGCGGGGGCCATACAATGAGCAGTTCTTC
>-|13|TRBV30|-|TRBJ2-2
CALQGQGTGELFF
TGTGCCTTACAGGGTCAGGGGACCGGGGAGCTGTTTTTT
>-|19|TRBV5-1|-|TRBJ1-1
CASSLGSQGFGFSTGEAFF
TGCGCCAGCAGCTTGGGGTCCCAGGGTTTTGGTTTTAGTACGGGTGAAGCTTTCTTT
>-|14|TRBV14|-|TRBJ2-3
CASSPRLVPDTQYF
TGTGCCAGCAGCCCCCGACTAGTACCAGATACGCAGTATTTT
>TRBD1|14|TRBV19|few|TRBJ1-2
CASRKTGANYGYTF
TGTGCCAGTAGAAAGACAGGGGCTAACTATGGCTACACCTTC
>TRBD1|14|TRBV7-9|-|TRBJ1-6
CASSPDRGNSPLHF
TGTGCCAGCAGCCCAGACAGGGGGAATTCACCCCTCCACTTT
>TRBD1|16|TRBV28|once|TRBJ2-2
CASSPQGAENTGELFF
TGTGCCAGCAGTCCACAGGGGGCTGAAAACACCGGGGAGCTGTTTTTT
>-|12|TRBV5-4|-|TRBJ2-5
CASSPDQETQYF
TGTGCCAGCAGCCCGGACCAAGAGACCCAGTACTTC
>TRBD1|14|TRBV19|-|TRBJ1-2
CASSADRGGYGYTF
TGTGCCAGTAGTGCGGACAGGGGAGGCTATGGCTACACCTTC
>-|13|TRBV28|-|TRBJ1-1
CASVPGQNTEAFF
TGTGCCAGCGTCCCGGGACAGAACACTGAAGCTTTCTTT
>TRBD1|15|TRBV9|once|TRBJ2-2
CASSGAGGNTGELFF
TGTGCCAGCAGCGGGGCAGGGGGGAACACCGGGGAGCTGTTTTTT
>TRBD1|14|TRBV2|-|TRBJ2-2
CASSGQGASGELFF
TGTGCCAGCAGTGGACAGGGGGCTAGCGGGGAGCTGTTTTTT
>-|12|TRBV5-4|-|TRBJ1-1
CASRGRDTEAFF
TGTGCCAGCAGGGGGCGCGACACTGAAGCTTTCTTT
>TRBD1|16|TRBV6-4|-|TRBJ2-3
CASSDSTGGRPDTQYF
TGTGCCAGCAGTGACTCGACAGGGGGCAGGCCAGATACGCAGTATTTT
>TRBD2|15|TRBV2|-|TRBJ2-7
CASSARVAGEREQYF
TGTGCCAGCAGTGCGCGGGTAGCGGGGGAACGCGAGCAGTACTTC
>TRBD2|14|TRBV14|-|TRBJ2-7
CASSLLAGLNEQYF
TGTGCCAGCAGCTTACTAGCGGGGCTGAACGAGCAGTACTTC
>TRBD2|16|TRBV30|once|TRBJ2-2
CAWSVASGGAAGELFF
TGTGCCTGGAGTGTAGCCAGCGGGGGGGCCGCCGGGGAGCTGTTTTTT
>-|15|TRBV19|few|TRBJ2-2
CASSIGQMNTGELFF
TGTGCCAGTAGTATTGGACAGATGAACACCGGGGAGCTGTTTTTT
>-|13|TRBV10-1|-|TRBJ2-7
CASPDGGSYEQYF
TGCGCCAGCCCAGATGGAGGGTCCTACGAGCAGTACTTC
>-|14|TRBV7-8|-|TRBJ1-2
CASTSGANNYGYTF
TGTGCCAGCACTTCAGGGGCGAATAACTATGGCTACACCTTC
>-|14|TRBV2|-|TRBJ1-5
CASSEGAGAQPQHF
TGTGCCAGCAGTGAAGGGGCAGGGGCCCAGCCCCAGCATTTT
>TRBD1|13|TRBV5-6|-|TRBJ2-5
CASSTDRVETQYF
TGTGCCAGCAGCACGGACAGGGTTGAGACCCAGTACTTC
>-|12|TRBV20-1|-|TRBJ1-2
CSASDTRGGYTF
TGCAGTGCTAGTGACACACGAGGGGGCTACACCTTC
>-|11|TRBV11-2|-|TRBJ1-2
CASMEGNGYTF
TGTGCCAGTATGGAGGGTAATGGCTACACCTTC
>TRBD1|20|TRBV2|once|TRBJ2-3
CASSGPGQGSFGGVTDTQYF
TGTGCCAGCAGTGGACCGGGACAGGGGTCCTTTGGGGGGGTCACAGATACGCAGTATTTT
>-|15|TRBV18|-|TRBJ1-5
CASSPGQYSNQPQHF
TGTGCCAGCTCACCCGGACAGTATAGCAATCAGCCCCAGCATTTT